The 2 T cell receptor beta chains given below trace back to one sample, sequenced in a study of cytomegalovirus exposure and HLA in healthy donors. The PCR employed 60 Vbeta primers together with 13 Jbeta primers. Data came from immunoSEQ multiplex PCR; TCRdb stores just in-frame clones and leaves some out. Counted here are fewer than 110,000 clones, more than 65% occurring once; the ten biggest clones make up 4.2%. Sequenced: PBMCs. Source of these receptors: a male donor in good health and CMV-seronegative.

This chain joins TRBV16 and TRBJ2-2; 10 positions agree with TRBD1. With 5 bases clipped from V and 6 bases from J, the junction kept 3 bases outside the gene matches. The germline CDR1 and CDR2 sequences are KGHSY and FQNENV. The CDR3 totals 14 residues. The CDR3 DNA reads TGTGCCAGCAGCTTCGGACAGGGGGCCGGGGAGCTGTTTTTT. Its translation is CASSFGQGAGELFF.

J is TRBJ2-1 and V is TRBV19; D gene ambiguous. V gave up 7 bases and J gave up 4 bases, with 23 bases separating them. The length of the CDR3 is 17 residues. Germline assignment: CDR1 LNHDA and CDR2 SQIVND (reference sequence). CDR3 nucleotide sequence: TGTGCCAGTAAATTGGCCCCGTCTCGACCCGGGTACAATGAGCAGTTCTTC. This gives the protein CASKLAPSRPGYNEQFF.